A few counts support the clone carrying this T cell receptor (beta chain). What it binds is unknown. Germline V gene data show CDR1 as SGHTA and CDR2 as FQGNSA. This CDR3 region has 15 residues. V lost 3 bases to trimming and J lost 6 bases, with 17 bases between them. Study results and limitations: Tumor memory CD4+ T cell TCR gene usage clustered with blood and lymph node memory CD4+ cells and lymph node naive CD4+ cells. Tumor-infiltrating Treg TCR alpha and beta sequences overlapped most with tumor naive CD4+ T cells, then blood naive.

MiXCR, applied by TCRdb to the 5' RACE reads, yields one record per CDR3 protein. This sample carries about 46,000 distinct CDR3 sequences, around 28% of them seen once, and the ten largest clones take approximately 2%. This receptor was taken from a female donor with breast cancer. V and J are TRBV7-2 and TRBJ1-1; tentative D call: TRBD1 (6 bases). The specimen sequenced was naive CD4+ T cells sorted from blood. Subset: naive CD4+ T cells, CD4+CD45RA+CD25-. Written as DNA, the CDR3 is TGTGCCAGCAGCTTGTTGCCAGGGACAAGGTCTGAAGCTTTCTTT. The encoded protein is CASSLLPGTRSEAFF.